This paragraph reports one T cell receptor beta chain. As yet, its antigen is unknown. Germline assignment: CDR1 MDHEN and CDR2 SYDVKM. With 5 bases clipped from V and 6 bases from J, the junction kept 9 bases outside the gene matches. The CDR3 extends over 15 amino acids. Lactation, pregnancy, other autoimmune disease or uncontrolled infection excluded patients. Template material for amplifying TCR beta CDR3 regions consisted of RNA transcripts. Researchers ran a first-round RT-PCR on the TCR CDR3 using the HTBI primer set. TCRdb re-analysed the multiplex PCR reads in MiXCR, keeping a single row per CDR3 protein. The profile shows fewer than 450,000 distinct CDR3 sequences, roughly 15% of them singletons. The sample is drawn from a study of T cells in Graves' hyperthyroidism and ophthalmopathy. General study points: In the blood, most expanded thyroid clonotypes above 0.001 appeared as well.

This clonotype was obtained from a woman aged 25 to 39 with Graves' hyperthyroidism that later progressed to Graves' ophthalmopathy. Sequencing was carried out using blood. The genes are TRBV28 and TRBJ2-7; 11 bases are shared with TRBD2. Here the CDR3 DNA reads TGTGCCAGCAGTACCCCTAGCGGGGGGTCCCTCGAGCAGTACTTC. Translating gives CASSTPSGGSLEQYF.